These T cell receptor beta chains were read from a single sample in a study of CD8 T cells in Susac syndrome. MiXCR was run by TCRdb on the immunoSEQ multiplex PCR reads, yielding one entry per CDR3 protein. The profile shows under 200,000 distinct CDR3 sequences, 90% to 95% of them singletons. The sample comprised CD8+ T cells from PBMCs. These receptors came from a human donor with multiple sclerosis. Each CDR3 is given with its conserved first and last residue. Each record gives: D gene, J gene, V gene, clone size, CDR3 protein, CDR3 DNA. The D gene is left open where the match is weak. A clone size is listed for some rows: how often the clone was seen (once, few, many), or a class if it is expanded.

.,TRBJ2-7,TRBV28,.,CASSPSQDGLYEQYF,TGTGCCAGCAGTCCTTCGCAGGACGGACTCTACGAGCAGTACTTC
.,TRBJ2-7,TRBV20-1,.,CSARDGFGEQYF,TGCAGTGCTAGAGATGGGTTTGGCGAGCAGTACTTC
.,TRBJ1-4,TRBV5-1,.,CASSLVWRRKLFF,TGCGCCAGCAGCTTGGTGTGGAGGCGAAAACTGTTTTTT
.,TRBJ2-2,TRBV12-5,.,CASGSGQNTGELFF,TGTGCTAGTGGTTCGGGACAGAACACCGGGGAGCTGTTTTTT
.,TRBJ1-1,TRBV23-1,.,CASSQSPPGPLNTEAFF,TGCGCCAGCAGTCAATCTCCCCCGGGACCGCTGAACACTGAAGCTTTCTTT
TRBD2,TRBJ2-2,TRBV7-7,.,CASGGSPRGELFF,TGTGCTAGCGGGGGGAGCCCTCGCGGGGAGCTGTTTTTT
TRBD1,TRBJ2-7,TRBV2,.,CATGQGRGGEQYF,TGTGCCACCGGACAGGGGAGGGGCGGCGAGCAGTACTTC
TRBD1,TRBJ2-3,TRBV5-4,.,CASSDRGTDTQYF,TGTGCCAGCAGCGACAGGGGAACAGATACGCAGTATTTT
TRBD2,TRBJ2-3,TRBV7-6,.,CASSLGTSGFTDTQYF,TGTGCCAGCAGCTTAGGCACTAGCGGATTCACAGATACGCAGTATTTT
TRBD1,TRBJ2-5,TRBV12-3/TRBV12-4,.,CASSSRDRAYQETQYF,TGTGCCAGCAGTTCCCGGGACAGAGCCTACCAAGAGACCCAGTACTTC
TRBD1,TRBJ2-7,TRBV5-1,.,CASSVNRGNEQYF,TGCGCCAGCAGCGTAAACAGGGGTAACGAGCAGTACTTC
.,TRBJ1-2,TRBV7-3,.,CASSLGESYGYTF,TGTGCCAGCAGCTTAGGAGAGAGCTATGGCTACACCTTC
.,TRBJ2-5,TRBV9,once,CASSLEGGATQETQYF,TGTGCCAGCAGCTTAGAAGGGGGGGCAACTCAAGAGACCCAGTACTTC
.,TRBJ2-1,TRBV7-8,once,CASSSAGGNSYNEQFF,TGTGCCAGCAGCTCCGCAGGGGGGAATTCCTACAATGAGCAGTTCTTC
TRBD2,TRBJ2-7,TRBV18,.,CASSHRTSGGHTYEQYF,TGTGCCAGCTCACACCGGACTAGCGGGGGGCACACCTACGAGCAGTACTTC
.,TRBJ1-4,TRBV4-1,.,CASSPGNEKLFF,TGCGCCAGCAGCCCTGGTAATGAAAAACTGTTTTTT
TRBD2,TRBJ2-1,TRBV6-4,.,CASSDGLAGPDEFF,TGTGCCAGCAGTGACGGGCTAGCGGGACCCGACGAGTTCTTC
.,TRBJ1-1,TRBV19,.,CASSMAMASEAFF,TGTGCCAGTAGTATGGCTATGGCCTCTGAAGCTTTCTTT
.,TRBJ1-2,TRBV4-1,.,CASSQDTNSYGYTF,TGCGCCAGCAGCCAAGATACGAATTCCTATGGCTACACCTTC
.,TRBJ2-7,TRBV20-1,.,CSARLGYEQYF,TGCAGTGCTAGATTGGGATACGAGCAGTACTTC
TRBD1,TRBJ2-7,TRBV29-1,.,CSVEDRDRPIYEQYF,TGCAGCGTTGAAGATCGGGACAGGCCGATCTACGAGCAGTACTTC
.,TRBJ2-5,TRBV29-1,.,CSVAGTVEFETQYF,TGCAGCGTCGCCGGGACGGTGGAGTTTGAGACCCAGTACTTC
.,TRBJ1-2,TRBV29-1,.,CSVGGAAGYTF,TGCAGCGTTGGGGGGGCGGCTGGCTACACCTTC
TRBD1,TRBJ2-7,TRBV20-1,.,CSARDLDRGYEQYF,TGCAGTGCTCGTGATCTGGACAGGGGCTACGAGCAGTACTTC
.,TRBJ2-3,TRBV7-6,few,CASSPQYGGGDTQYF,TGTGCCAGCAGCCCGCAATATGGTGGGGGTGATACGCAGTATTTT
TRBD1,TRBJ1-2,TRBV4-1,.,CASSPGQGFGYTF,TGCGCCAGCAGCCCCGGACAGGGGTTTGGCTACACCTTC
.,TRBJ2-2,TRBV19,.,CASSPGGRQVSPSGELFF,TGTGCCAGTAGTCCGGGTGGGCGGCAGGTCTCTCCATCCGGGGAGCTGTTTTTT
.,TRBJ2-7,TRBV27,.,CASSLSTGDASYEQYF,TGTGCCAGCAGTTTATCCACAGGTGACGCCTCCTACGAGCAGTACTTC
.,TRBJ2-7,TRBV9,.,CASSVDTRSYEQYF,TGTGCCAGCAGCGTAGACACCCGCTCCTACGAGCAGTACTTC
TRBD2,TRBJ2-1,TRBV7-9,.,CASSLLAGVAHEQFF,TGTGCCAGCAGTTTACTAGCGGGAGTTGCCCATGAGCAGTTCTTC
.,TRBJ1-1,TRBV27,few,CASSSTGSDEAFF,TGTGCCAGCAGCAGTACAGGGTCAGATGAAGCTTTCTTT
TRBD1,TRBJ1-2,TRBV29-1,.,CSVERRETGHGYTF,TGCAGCGTTGAAAGGCGGGAGACAGGGCATGGCTACACCTTC
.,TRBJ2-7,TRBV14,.,CASSATLGGEQYF,TGTGCCAGCAGCGCTACCCTCGGGGGAGAGCAGTACTTC
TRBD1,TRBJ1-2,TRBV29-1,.,CSIRDSHGYTF,TGCAGCATCAGGGACAGTCATGGCTACACCTTC
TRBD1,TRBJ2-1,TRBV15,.,CATSVGRQGAAGEQFF,TGTGCCACCAGCGTTGGCCGACAGGGAGCTGCTGGTGAGCAGTTCTTC
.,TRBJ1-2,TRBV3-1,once,CASSRGQDSYGYTF,TGTGCCAGCAGCCGCGGGCAAGACAGCTATGGCTACACCTTC
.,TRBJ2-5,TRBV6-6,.,CASKIGSERETQYF,TGTGCCAGCAAGATCGGCAGCGAGCGAGAGACCCAGTACTTC
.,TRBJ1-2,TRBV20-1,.,CSANPEGTHYGYTF,TGCAGTGCTAACCCGGAGGGGACGCACTATGGCTACACCTTC
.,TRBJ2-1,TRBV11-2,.,CASSEGPGSLPEQFF,TGTGCCAGCAGCGAGGGGCCCGGGAGCCTACCTGAGCAGTTCTTC
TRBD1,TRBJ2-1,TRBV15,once,CATSRDRTGAEYNEQFF,TGTGCCACCAGCAGAGATAGGACAGGGGCCGAGTACAATGAGCAGTTCTTC
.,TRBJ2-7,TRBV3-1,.,CASSQEIEREQYF,TGTGCCAGCAGCCAAGAGATCGAGCGGGAGCAGTACTTC
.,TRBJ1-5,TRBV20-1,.,CSAFDMEDSPQHF,TGCAGTGCCTTTGACATGGAGGATTCACCCCAGCATTTT
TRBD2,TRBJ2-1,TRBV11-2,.,CASIRLAGGGQFF,TGTGCCAGCATCAGACTAGCGGGTGGGGGGCAGTTCTTC
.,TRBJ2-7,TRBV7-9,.,CASSLVWDEQYF,TGTGCCAGCAGCTTAGTGTGGGACGAGCAGTACTTC
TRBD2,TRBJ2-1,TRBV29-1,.,CSVGGGLAVYNEQFF,TGCAGCGTTGGTGGGGGACTAGCGGTCTACAATGAGCAGTTCTTC
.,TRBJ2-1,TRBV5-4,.,CASSFSRNYNEQFF,TGTGCCAGCAGCTTCTCTAGGAACTACAATGAGCAGTTCTTC